This T cell receptor (beta chain) was found in a study of technical replicates of blood from a few donors. Profiling relied on immunoSEQ multiplex PCR, and the TCRdb table lists in-frame clones only, not all of them. The table includes more than 75,000 clones, around 85% detected once. Germline-derived CDR1 and CDR2 are GTSNPN and SVGIG (reference sequence). The CDR3 extends over 14 amino acids. V shed 3 bases and J shed 1 base, with 13 bases lying between them. The genes are TRBV30 and TRBJ2-7; D is unclear. The receptor was isolated from a human donor in good health. Some clones in this sample may be carry-over from other donors' samples. Material: PBMCs. In nucleotides, the CDR3 is TGTGCCTGGAGGGCAATTACGGGTTCCTACGAGCAGTACTTC. It specifies CAWRAITGSYEQYF.